Here is one T cell receptor beta chain with its context. Germline V gives CDR1 SGHTA, CDR2 FQGTGA. V lost 2 bases to trimming and J lost 4 bases; unmatched junction nucleotides: 7. This CDR3 has 17 residues. This specimen belongs to a study of blood T cell repertoires in COVID-19. Study-level background: Material from acute and convalescent COVID-19 was sourced from the United States, Italy and Spain. From T cells, B-cell-depleted T cells, or PBMCs came the material, which was cDNA or gDNA.

Sequencing used immunoSEQ multiplex PCR; TCRdb keeps in-frame clones, though not all of them. The sample shows some 200,000 clones, 70% to 90% of them seen only once. What was sequenced was peripheral blood. This clonotype was sampled from a man aged 55 to 69 with active or convalescent COVID-19. The V and J genes are TRBV7-3 and TRBJ2-3; 12 positions match TRBD1. The CDR3 DNA reads as TGTGCCAGCAGCTTATGGGACAGGGGGCCGGCTCCAGATACGCAGTATTTT. Protein sequence: CASSLWDRGPAPDTQYF.